The clone carrying this TCR beta chain was seen a few times. Amplification yielded TCR beta CDR3 regions, with RNA transcripts as the source. The HTBI primer set served for first-round RT-PCR of the TCR CDR3. TCRdb passed the multiplex PCR reads through MiXCR, listing each CDR3 protein once. The table records a few hundred thousand distinct CDR3 sequences, 15% of them present only once. Uncontrolled infection, other autoimmune disease, pregnancy or lactation disqualified patients from enrolment. V dropped 4 bases and J dropped 2; count of bases not matched to a gene: 7. Germline CDR1 and CDR2: SQVTM and ANQGSEA. The CDR3 sequence is 15 residues long. The data are from a study of T cells in Graves' hyperthyroidism and ophthalmopathy.

Source material: blood. This TCR was recovered from a woman aged 30 to 39 with Graves' hyperthyroidism. V and J are TRBV29-1 and TRBJ1-5, with TRBD1 matching 8 bases. CDR3 nucleotides: TGCAGCGTTGGATTTGGGACAGGTCGCAATCAGCCCCAGCATTTT. It specifies CSVGFGTGRNQPQHF.